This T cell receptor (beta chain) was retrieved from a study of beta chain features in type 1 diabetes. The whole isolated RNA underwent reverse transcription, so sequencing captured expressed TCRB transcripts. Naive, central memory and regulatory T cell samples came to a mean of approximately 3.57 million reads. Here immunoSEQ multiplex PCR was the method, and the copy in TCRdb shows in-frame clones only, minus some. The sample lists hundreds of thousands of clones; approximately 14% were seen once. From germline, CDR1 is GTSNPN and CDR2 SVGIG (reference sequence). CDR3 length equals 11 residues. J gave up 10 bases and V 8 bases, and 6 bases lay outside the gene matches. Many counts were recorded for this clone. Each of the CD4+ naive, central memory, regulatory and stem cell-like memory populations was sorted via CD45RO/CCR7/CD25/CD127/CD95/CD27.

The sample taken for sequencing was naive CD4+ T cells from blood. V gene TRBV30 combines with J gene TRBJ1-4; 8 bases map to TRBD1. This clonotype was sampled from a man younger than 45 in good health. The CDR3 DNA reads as TGTGCCGGGACAGGCGAGATAAAACTGTTTTTT. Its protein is CAGTGEIKLFF.